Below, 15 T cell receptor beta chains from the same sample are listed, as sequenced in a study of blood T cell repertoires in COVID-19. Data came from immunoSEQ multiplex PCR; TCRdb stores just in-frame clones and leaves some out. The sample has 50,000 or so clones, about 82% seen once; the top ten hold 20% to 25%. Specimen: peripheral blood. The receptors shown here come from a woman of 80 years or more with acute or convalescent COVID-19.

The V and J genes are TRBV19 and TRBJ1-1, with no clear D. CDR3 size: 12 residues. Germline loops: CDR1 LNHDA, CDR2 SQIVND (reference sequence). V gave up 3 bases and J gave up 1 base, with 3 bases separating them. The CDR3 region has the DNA TGTGCCAGTAGTATCAGGAACACTGAAGCTTTCTTT. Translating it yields CASSIRNTEAFF.

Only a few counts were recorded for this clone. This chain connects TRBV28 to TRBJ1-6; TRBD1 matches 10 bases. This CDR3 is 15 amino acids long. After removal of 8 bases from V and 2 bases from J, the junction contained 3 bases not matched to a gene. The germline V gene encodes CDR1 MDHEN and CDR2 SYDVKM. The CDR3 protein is CASRQGAAYNSPLHF. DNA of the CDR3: TGTGCCAGCCGACAGGGGGCCGCCTATAATTCACCCCTCCACTTT.

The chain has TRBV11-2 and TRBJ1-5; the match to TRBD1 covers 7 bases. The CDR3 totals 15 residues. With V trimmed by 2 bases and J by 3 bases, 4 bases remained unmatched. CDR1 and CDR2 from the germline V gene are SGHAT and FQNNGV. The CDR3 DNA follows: TGTGCCAGCAGCTTAACCAGGGGGTACAATCAGCCCCAGCATTTT. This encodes CASSLTRGYNQPQHF.

This CDR3 reads CASSHSDRGAGELFF. In DNA form, the CDR3 reads TGTGCCAGCAGCCATTCAGACAGGGGGGCCGGGGAGCTGTTTTTT. The V and J genes are TRBV3-1 (or the pseudogene TRBV3-2) and TRBJ2-2; 9 bases match TRBD1. V dropped 3 bases and J dropped 6; count of bases not matched to a gene: 5. Germline V CDR1 and CDR2: LGHDT, YNNKEL (reference sequence). The CDR3 length is 15 residues.

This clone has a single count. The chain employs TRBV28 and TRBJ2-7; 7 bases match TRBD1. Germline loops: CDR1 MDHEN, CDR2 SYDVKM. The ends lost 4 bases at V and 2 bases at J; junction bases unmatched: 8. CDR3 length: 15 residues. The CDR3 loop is CASSSPPGQTYEQYF. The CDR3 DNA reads TGTGCCAGCAGTTCCCCCCCGGGACAGACCTACGAGCAGTACTTC.

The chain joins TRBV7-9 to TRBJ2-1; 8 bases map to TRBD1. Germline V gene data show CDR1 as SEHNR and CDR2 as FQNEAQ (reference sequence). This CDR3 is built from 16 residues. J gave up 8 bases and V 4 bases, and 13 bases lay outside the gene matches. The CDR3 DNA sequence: TGTGCCAGCAGCTCCGCAACAGGGGGAATTATGGATGAGCAGTTCTTC. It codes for CASSSATGGIMDEQFF.

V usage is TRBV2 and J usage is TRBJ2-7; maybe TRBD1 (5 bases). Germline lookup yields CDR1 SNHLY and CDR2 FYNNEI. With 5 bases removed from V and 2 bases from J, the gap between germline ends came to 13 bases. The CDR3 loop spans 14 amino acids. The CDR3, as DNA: TGTGCCAGCAGTTACCAGGGTCCCCCCTACGAGCAGTACTTC. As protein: CASSYQGPPYEQYF.

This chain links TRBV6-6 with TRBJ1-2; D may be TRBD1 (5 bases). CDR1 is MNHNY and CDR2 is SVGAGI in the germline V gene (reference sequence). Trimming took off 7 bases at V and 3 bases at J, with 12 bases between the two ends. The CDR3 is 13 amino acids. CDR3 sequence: CASNLGGDYGYTF. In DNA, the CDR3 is TGTGCCAGCAATCTGGGGGGGGACTATGGCTACACCTTC.

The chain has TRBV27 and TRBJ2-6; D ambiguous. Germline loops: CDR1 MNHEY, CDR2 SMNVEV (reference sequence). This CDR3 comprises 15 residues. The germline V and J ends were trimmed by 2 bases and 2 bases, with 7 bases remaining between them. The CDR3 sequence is CASSLGVAGANVLTF. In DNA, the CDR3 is TGTGCCAGCAGTTTAGGAGTAGCTGGGGCCAACGTCCTGACTTTC.

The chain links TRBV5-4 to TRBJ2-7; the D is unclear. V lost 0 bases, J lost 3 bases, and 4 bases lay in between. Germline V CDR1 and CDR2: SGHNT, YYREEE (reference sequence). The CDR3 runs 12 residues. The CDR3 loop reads CASSLGLYEQYF. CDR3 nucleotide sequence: TGTGCCAGCAGCTTGGGGCTCTACGAGCAGTACTTC. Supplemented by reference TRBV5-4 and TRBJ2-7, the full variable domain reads ETGVTQSPTHLIKTRGQQVTLRCSSQSGHNTVSWYQQALGQGPQFIFQYYREEENGRGNFPPRFSGLQFPNYSSELNVNALELDDSALYLCASSLGLYEQYFGPGTRLTVT.

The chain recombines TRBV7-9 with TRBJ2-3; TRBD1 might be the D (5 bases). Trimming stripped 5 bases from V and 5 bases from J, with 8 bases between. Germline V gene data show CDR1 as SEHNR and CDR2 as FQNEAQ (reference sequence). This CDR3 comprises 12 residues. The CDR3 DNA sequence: TGTGCCAGCAGCAGACAGTTAGATACGCAGTATTTT. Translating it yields CASSRQLDTQYF. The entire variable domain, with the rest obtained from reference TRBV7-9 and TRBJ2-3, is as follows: DTGVSQNPRHKITKRGQNVTFRCDPISEHNRLYWYRQTLGQGPEFLTYFQNEAQLEKSRLLSDRFSAERPKGSFSTLEIQRTEQGDSAMYLCASSRQLDTQYFGPGTRLTVL.

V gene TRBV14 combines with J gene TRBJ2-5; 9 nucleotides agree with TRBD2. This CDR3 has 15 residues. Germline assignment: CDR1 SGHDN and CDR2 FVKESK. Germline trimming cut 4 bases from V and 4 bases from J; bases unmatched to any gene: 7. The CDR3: CASSLLGGGGETQYF. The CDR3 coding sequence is TGTGCCAGCAGCCTACTGGGCGGGGGGGGAGAGACCCAGTACTTC.

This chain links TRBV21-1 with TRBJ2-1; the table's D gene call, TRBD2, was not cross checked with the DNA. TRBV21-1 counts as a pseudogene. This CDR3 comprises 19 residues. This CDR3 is CASSKVAGRYPSSYNEQFF. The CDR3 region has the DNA TGTGCCAGCAGCAAAGTCGCGGGACGATACCCAAGCTCCTACAATGAGCAGTTCTTC.

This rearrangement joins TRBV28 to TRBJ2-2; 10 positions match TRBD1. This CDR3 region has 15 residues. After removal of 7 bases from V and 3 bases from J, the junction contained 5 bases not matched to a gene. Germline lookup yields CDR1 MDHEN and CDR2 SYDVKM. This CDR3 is CASTPTGGYTGELFF. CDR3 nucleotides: TGTGCCAGCACCCCGACAGGGGGCTACACCGGGGAGCTGTTTTTT.

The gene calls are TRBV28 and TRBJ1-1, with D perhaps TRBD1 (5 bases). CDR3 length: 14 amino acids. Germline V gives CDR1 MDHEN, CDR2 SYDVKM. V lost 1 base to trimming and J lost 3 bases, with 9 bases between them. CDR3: CASSLLGTHTEAFF. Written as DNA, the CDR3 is TGTGCCAGCAGTTTATTAGGGACTCACACTGAAGCTTTCTTT.